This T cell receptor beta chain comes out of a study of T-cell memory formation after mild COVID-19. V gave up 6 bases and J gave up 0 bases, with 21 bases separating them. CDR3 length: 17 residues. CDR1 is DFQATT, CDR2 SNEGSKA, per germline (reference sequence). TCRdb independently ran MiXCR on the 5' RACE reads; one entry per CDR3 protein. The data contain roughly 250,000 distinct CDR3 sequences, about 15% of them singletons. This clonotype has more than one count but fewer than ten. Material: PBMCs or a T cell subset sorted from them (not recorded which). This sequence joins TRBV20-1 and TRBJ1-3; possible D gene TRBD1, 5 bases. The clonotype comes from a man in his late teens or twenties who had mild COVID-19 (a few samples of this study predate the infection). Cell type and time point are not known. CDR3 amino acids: CSALRPSGTISGNTIYF. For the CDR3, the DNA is TGCAGTGCCCTACGTCCCTCAGGGACCATCTCTGGAAACACCATATATTTT.